The clone carrying this TCR beta chain was observed many times. Its antigen is undetermined. Germline CDR1 MGHRA, CDR2 YSYEKL. Trimming cost V 5 bases and J 2 bases, with 12 bases left between them. This CDR3 has 14 amino acids. The sample belongs to a study of T cells in Graves' hyperthyroidism and ophthalmopathy. Broader study findings: Ophthalmopathy, as predicted by the model, came a median about seven months after the prediction. Most thyroid clonotypes that were expanded above 0.001 also turned up in blood.

TCR beta CDR3 regions were amplified from RNA transcripts. The TCR CDR3 first-round RT-PCR relied on the HTBI primer set. TCRdb re-called the multiplex PCR reads with MiXCR, one entry per CDR3 protein. The table has 500,000 to 600,000 distinct CDR3 sequences, roughly 46% seen once. The study based diagnoses on clinical symptoms, serum thyroxine and TRAb, thyroid ultrasound and orbital computed tomography. V is TRBV4-1 and J is TRBJ1-2, with D maybe TRBD1 (6 bases). Material: peripheral blood or thyroid tissue (not recorded which). The sequence was obtained from an adult woman with Graves' disease, either hyperthyroidism or ophthalmopathy (not recorded which). CDR3 in amino acids: CASSYRVSNYGYTF. CDR3 sequence (DNA): TGCGCCAGCAGCTACAGGGTGTCGAACTATGGCTACACCTTC.